The 10 T cell receptor beta chains in this list originate from one sample, sequenced in a study of tissue T cells after allogeneic stem cell transplantation. Only in-frame clones appear in the TCRdb table, and some are missing; sequencing was by immunoSEQ multiplex PCR. This table has around 7,900 clones, 34% appearing once. Time point meaning: mouse harvest day 14 after allogeneic transplant. Tail vein injection delivered 10^7 T-cell-depleted bone marrow cells and 10^6 splenic CD5+ T cells. Sequencing was carried out using skin. The receptors stem from a female BALB/c mouse given C57BL/6 T cells with graft-versus-host disease after an allogeneic hematopoietic cell transplant.

For this clone: Gene names are mouse gene names. From the germline J gene comes the end of the CDR3, since the read stops 1 residue before it. The rearrangement links TRBV26 to TRBJ2-3, with 8 positions matching TRBD2. With 4 bases clipped from V and 0 bases from J, the junction kept 3 bases outside the gene matches. Per the germline V gene, CDR1 is KGHPV and CDR2 is FQNQEV (reference sequence). The CDR3 runs to 15 residues. The part of the CDR3 DNA that was read is TGTGCCAGCAGTCGGGACTGGACTAGTGCAGAAACGCTGTAT. It translates to CASSRDWTSAETLY. The complete CDR3 protein is CASSRDWTSAETLYF.

Only a few counts were recorded for this clone. Gene names are the mouse ones. The read gets to within 1 residue of the CDR3 end, and the germline J gene fills in the rest. The rearrangement joins TRBV26 to TRBJ1-4; 7 nucleotides agree with TRBD1. The germline CDR1 and CDR2 sequences are KGHPV and FQNQEV (reference sequence). The CDR3 consists of 14 residues. V dropped 1 base and J dropped 4; count of bases not matched to a gene: 0. CDR3 DNA, as far as it was read: TGTGCCAGCAGTCTGTGGGACAGCAACGAAAGATTATTT. It specifies CASSLWDSNERLF. The CDR3 as a whole reads CASSLWDSNERLFF.

This clone occurred a few times. Each gene name is a mouse one. The sequence runs out 1 residue before the end of the CDR3; the remainder is reconstructed from the germline J gene. The chain recombines TRBV26 with TRBJ2-7, with 10 bases identical to TRBD2. The CDR3 runs 15 residues. The germline gives CDR1 KGHPV, CDR2 FQNQEV (reference sequence). V lost 0 bases, J lost 3 bases, and 2 bases stayed unmatched. The CDR3 sequence is CASSLSNWGGYEQYF. The DNA read from the CDR3 is TGTGCCAGCAGTCTGTCGAACTGGGGGGGCTATGAACAGTAC.

This clone turned up a few times. The gene names here belong to mouse. The read halts 1 residue ahead of the CDR3 end, with the missing end drawn from the germline J gene. The chain combines TRBV26 with TRBJ2-5; D unresolved. V was trimmed by 0 bases and J by 2 bases, leaving 6 bases between them. The CDR3 extends over 14 amino acids. Per germline, CDR1 KGHPV and CDR2 FQNQEV (reference sequence). The CDR3 reads CASSLSYSQDTQYF. The sequenced CDR3 bases are TGTGCCAGCAGTCTGTCGTACAGCCAAGACACCCAGTAC.

As concerns this clone: Mouse names are used for the genes. The read finishes 1 residue shy of the CDR3 end, and the germline J gene is used to complete it. V and J are TRBV3 and TRBJ1-3; D unresolved. The CDR3 consists of 13 residues. The V gene's germline CDR1 is SNHLY and CDR2 FYNGKV (reference sequence). Trimming stripped 3 bases from V and 0 bases from J, with 3 bases between. The covered CDR3 bases are TGTGCCAGCAGCTTTTATTCTGGAAATACGCTCTAT. Its protein product is CASSFYSGNTLY. The entire CDR3 protein reads CASSFYSGNTLYF.

With respect to this clone: Gene and germline names: mouse. The CDR3 goes on 1 residue after the read ends, and that part is filled in from the germline J gene. The sample carries other DNA sequences with the same CDR3. The gene calls are TRBV26 and TRBJ2-7, with D uncertain. V was trimmed by 3 bases and J by 0 bases, leaving 3 bases between them. Germline CDR1 is KGHPV and CDR2 is FQNQEV (reference sequence). CDR3 size: 12 residues. The CDR3 is CASSLTSYEQYF. The CDR3 bases that were read are TGTGCCAGCAGTCTTACCTCCTATGAACAGTAC.

The count of this clone is one. Genes here carry mouse names. With the read ending 1 residue before the CDR3 end, the germline J gene is used to fill in that end. The rearrangement links TRBV13-2 to TRBJ1-4; 8 positions agree with TRBD1. The germline V gene has CDR1 NNHNN and CDR2 SYGAGS (reference sequence). The CDR3 runs 15 residues. J gave up 3 bases and V 7 bases, and 8 bases lay outside the gene matches. The DNA read from the CDR3 is TGTGCCAGCAGTGTCCGGGACAGGACCAACGAAAGATTATTT. This sequence encodes CASSVRDRTNERLF. The complete CDR3 reads CASSVRDRTNERLFF.

A remark on this clone: Gene names denote mouse genes. The CDR3 end is not reached by the read, which stops 1 residue before it; the germline J gene fills it in. The J gene is TRBJ2-1, the V gene TRBV5; D gene unclear. V gave up 0 bases and J gave up 4 bases, with 7 bases separating them. The germline gives CDR1 LGHNA, CDR2 YNLKQL (reference sequence). The CDR3 totals 14 residues. The sequenced CDR3 bases are TGTGCCAGCAGCCAAGATACCTTTTATGCTGAGCAGTTC. This sequence encodes CASSQDTFYAEQF. The complete CDR3 protein is CASSQDTFYAEQFF.

This clone was recorded a few times. Germline and genes here are mouse. The DNA ends 1 residue before the CDR3 does, and the rest of the CDR3 is filled in from the germline J gene. The chain uses TRBV24 and TRBJ1-2, with D possibly being TRBD1 (6 bases). Germline assignment: CDR1 KGHTA and CDR2 FRNEEI. The CDR3 is 15 amino acids. V lost 1 base, J lost 1 base, and 10 bases lay in between. CDR3: CASSLWGQKNSDYTF. The part of the CDR3 DNA that was read is TGTGCCAGCAGTCTGTGGGGACAAAAAAACTCCGACTACACC.

This clone occurred a few times. Gene names are the mouse ones. The CDR3 extends 1 residue past the end of the read, so its final part is completed from the germline J gene. The chain joins TRBV13-3 to TRBJ2-1; D is uncertain. The CDR3 length is 14 residues. Trimming removed 1 base at V and 0 bases at J, with 5 bases between. The germline gives CDR1 NNHDY, CDR2 SYVADS. The part of the CDR3 DNA that was read is TGTGCCAGCAGTGATCAGTATAACTATGCTGAGCAGTTC. Protein: CASSDQYNYAEQF. The full CDR3 is CASSDQYNYAEQFF.